The present entry profiles one T cell receptor beta chain with its context. The antigen remains unidentified. CDR1 is SGHVS and CDR2 is FQNEAQ in the germline V gene. The CDR3 has 16 amino acids. Deletions cut 1 base from V and 1 base from J, with 13 bases between. The sample comes from a study of T cells in Graves' hyperthyroidism and ophthalmopathy. For the study at large: Peripheral blood sampling occurred at initial diagnosis, before any treatment. Study-level findings and limits: The model identified upcoming ophthalmopathy a median approximately six months ahead of onset.

The study excluded patients with uncontrolled infection, other autoimmune disease, pregnancy or lactation. PBMCs were obtained from about 9.9 ml fresh peripheral blood. Using RNA transcripts as the source, TCR beta CDR3 regions were amplified. During a first-round RT-PCR of the TCR CDR3, the HTBI primer set was used. One entry per CDR3 protein, called by TCRdb with MiXCR from the multiplex PCR reads. This sample yields 640,000 or so distinct CDR3 sequences, of which roughly 14% are seen a single time; 4.3% belongs to the top ten. The sequencing sample was made of blood. The chain joins TRBV7-8 to TRBJ2-5; tentatively, D is TRBD2 (5 bases). This receptor was taken from a middle-aged woman with Graves' ophthalmopathy. The CDR3 here is CASSLEARRLQETQYF. The DNA of the CDR3 is TGTGCCAGCAGCTTAGAGGCCAGGAGGCTCCAAGAGACCCAGTACTTC.